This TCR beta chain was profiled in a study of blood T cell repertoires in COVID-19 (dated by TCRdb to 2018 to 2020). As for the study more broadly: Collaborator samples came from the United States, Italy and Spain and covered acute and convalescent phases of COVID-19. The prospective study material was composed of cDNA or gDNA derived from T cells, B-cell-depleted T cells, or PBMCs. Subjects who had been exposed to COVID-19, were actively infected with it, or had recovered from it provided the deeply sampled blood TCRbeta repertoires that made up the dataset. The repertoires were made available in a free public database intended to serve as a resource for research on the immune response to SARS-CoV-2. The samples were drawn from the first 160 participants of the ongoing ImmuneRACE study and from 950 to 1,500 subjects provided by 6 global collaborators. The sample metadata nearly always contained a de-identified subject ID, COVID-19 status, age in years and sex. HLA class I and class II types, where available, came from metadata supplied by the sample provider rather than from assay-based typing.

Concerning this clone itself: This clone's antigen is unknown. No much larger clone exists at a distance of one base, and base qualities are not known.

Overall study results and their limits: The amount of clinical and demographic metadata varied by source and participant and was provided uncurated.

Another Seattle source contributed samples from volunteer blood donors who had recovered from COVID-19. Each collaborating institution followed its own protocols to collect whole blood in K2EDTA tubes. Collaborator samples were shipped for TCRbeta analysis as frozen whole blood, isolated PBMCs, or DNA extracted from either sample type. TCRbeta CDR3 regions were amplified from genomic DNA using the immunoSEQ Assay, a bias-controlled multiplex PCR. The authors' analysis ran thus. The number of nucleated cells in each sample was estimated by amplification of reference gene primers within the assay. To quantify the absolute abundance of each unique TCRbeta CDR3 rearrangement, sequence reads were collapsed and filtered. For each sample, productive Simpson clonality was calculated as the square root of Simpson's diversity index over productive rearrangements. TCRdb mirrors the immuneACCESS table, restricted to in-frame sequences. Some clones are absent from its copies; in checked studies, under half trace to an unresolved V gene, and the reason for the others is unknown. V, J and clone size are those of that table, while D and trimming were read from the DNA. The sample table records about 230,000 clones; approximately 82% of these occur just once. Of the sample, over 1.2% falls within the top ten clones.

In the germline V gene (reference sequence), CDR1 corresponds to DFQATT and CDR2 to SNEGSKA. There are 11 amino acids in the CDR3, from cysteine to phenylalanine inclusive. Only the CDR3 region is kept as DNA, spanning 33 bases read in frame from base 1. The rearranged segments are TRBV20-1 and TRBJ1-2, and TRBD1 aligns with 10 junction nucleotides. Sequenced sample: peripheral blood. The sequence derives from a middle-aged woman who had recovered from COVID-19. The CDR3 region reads CTGTGAYGYTF. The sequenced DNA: TGCACTGGGACAGGGGCCTATGGCTACACCTTC.